Detailed here is one TCR beta chain. What this receptor recognizes is not known. No clone much larger than this one lies a single base away; base qualities are absent. In the prospective study, participants were roughly 18 to 100 years old, resided in 25 or so geographic areas of the United States, and were enrolled through a virtual design. In the prospective study, cohorts were assigned on the basis of participant-reported clinical history obtained from a screening survey and a study questionnaire. Recovered participants in ImmuneRACE Cohort 3 were defined as having two consecutive negative NP/OP PCR tests, clearance from a healthcare professional, or resolution of symptoms. Each participant in the prospective study had whole blood, serum and a nasopharyngeal or oropharyngeal swab collected by mobile phlebotomists. Participants in the prospective study had the option to provide additional blood draws and questionnaires over a 2-month period. Blood samples from the prospective study were shipped frozen or at room temperature prior to DNA extraction.

TCRbeta CDR3 regions were amplified from genomic DNA using the immunoSEQ Assay, a bias-controlled multiplex PCR. On the authors' methods: Nucleated cell counts per sample were estimated from amplification of reference gene primers within the assay. To quantify the absolute abundance of each unique TCRbeta CDR3 rearrangement, sequence reads were collapsed and filtered. Productive Simpson clonality was computed per sample as the square root of Simpson's diversity index over productive rearrangements. The clones in this table, taken by TCRdb from immuneACCESS, are in-frame only. Not every clone is retained; where verified, under half of the shortfall comes from an unresolved V gene, and the cause of the rest is unknown. The D gene and trimming were derived from the DNA, and the V and J assignments and clone size from that table. This sample is represented by fewer than 300,000 clones; approximately 85% of them were singletons. The ten largest clones represent approximately 4% of the sample.

The data originate from a study of blood T cell repertoires in COVID-19 (TCRdb year 2020). Describing the broader study: The collaborator samples originated in the United States, Italy and Spain and spanned the acute and convalescent phases of COVID-19. The prospective study material was composed of cDNA or gDNA derived from T cells, B-cell-depleted T cells, or PBMCs. A freely available public database, intended as a resource for researchers studying the immune response to SARS-CoV-2, is where the repertoires were released. Deeply sampled blood TCRbeta repertoires from subjects exposed to, actively infected with, or recovered from COVID-19 were included in the dataset. Samples came from the ongoing ImmuneRACE study (first 160 participants) plus 1,254 subjects from 6 global collaborators. Nearly every sample came with metadata listing a de-identified subject ID, COVID-19 status, age in years and sex. HLA class I and class II types, where available, came from metadata supplied by the sample provider rather than from assay-based typing.

Broad study findings and their caveats: The quantity of clinical and demographic metadata differed by source and by participant and was supplied without curation.

The germline V gene sets CDR1 to KGHDR and CDR2 to SFDVKD. The V end loses 8 bases and the J end loses 1 base, and a stretch of 10 bases separates them. The CDR3, cysteine through phenylalanine, is 13 amino acids long. CDR3 DNA only is kept here, 39 bases in frame from base 1. The TCR sequence derives from a woman aged 25 to 45 who had recovered from COVID-19. The sequenced sample consisted of PBMCs or T cells enriched from blood (not recorded which). This chain joins TRBV24-1 to TRBJ1-1; TRBD1 is possibly the D segment (6 matching bases). The CDR3 sequence is CATTSGQNTEAFF. In nucleotide form, the sequence is TGTGCCACCACCTCGGGACAGAACACTGAAGCTTTCTTT.